This is a list of T cell receptor beta chains from one sample in a study of cytomegalovirus exposure and HLA in healthy donors. TCRdb's table, derived via immunoSEQ multiplex PCR, lists solely in-frame clones and lacks some. The repertoire consists of around 180,000 clones, with 70% to 85% occurring once and the leading ten covering about 1.5%. The specimen sequenced was PBMCs. The receptor source for this set is a woman aged 25-40 years in good health and CMV-seropositive. Both conserved end residues are part of each CDR3. A D gene is named only where the DNA matches it firmly. Rows give clone size only sometimes, using once, few, many, or a class for an expanded clone.

abundance: .
d_gene: TRBD1
j_gene: TRBJ1-5
v_gene: TRBV5-8
CDR3nt: TGTGCCAGCAGCTTAGCCCCCGGGACAGGGGGTCGCAATCAGCCCCAGCATTTT
CDR3aa: CASSLAPGTGGRNQPQHF

abundance: .
d_gene: TRBD2
j_gene: TRBJ2-1
v_gene: TRBV2
CDR3nt: TGTGCCAGCAGTGAAATGGGACTAGCGGGATCCAATGAGCAGTTCTTC
CDR3aa: CASSEMGLAGSNEQFF

abundance: few
d_gene: TRBD1
j_gene: TRBJ1-1
v_gene: TRBV5-1
CDR3nt: TGCGCCACTGCGCCGGGACAGATGGGCACTGAAGCTTTCTTT
CDR3aa: CATAPGQMGTEAFF

abundance: once
d_gene: TRBD2
j_gene: TRBJ2-1
v_gene: TRBV13
CDR3nt: TGTGCCAGCAGCTTGGAAGCGGGAGGGAAGGAGCAGTTCTTC
CDR3aa: CASSLEAGGKEQFF

abundance: .
d_gene: TRBD2
j_gene: TRBJ2-5
v_gene: TRBV19
CDR3nt: TGTGCCAGTAGTATAGGGGGACTAGCGGGAGAAGAGACCCAGTACTTC
CDR3aa: CASSIGGLAGEETQYF

abundance: .
d_gene: .
j_gene: TRBJ2-7
v_gene: TRBV7-2
CDR3nt: TGTGCCAGCAGCTTACTAGCTGAAACCTACGAGCAGTACTTC
CDR3aa: CASSLLAETYEQYF

abundance: .
d_gene: .
j_gene: TRBJ2-2
v_gene: TRBV19
CDR3nt: TGTGCCAGTAGTATATCTAGCACATACACCGGGGAGCTGTTTTTT
CDR3aa: CASSISSTYTGELFF

abundance: .
d_gene: .
j_gene: TRBJ2-1
v_gene: TRBV15
CDR3nt: TGTGCCACCAGCAGAGGACAGGGGAGGGATGAGCAGTTCTTC
CDR3aa: CATSRGQGRDEQFF

abundance: few
d_gene: .
j_gene: TRBJ2-2
v_gene: TRBV6-1
CDR3nt: TGTGCCAGCAGTATCTCTCGAGACACCGGGGAGCTGTTTTTT
CDR3aa: CASSISRDTGELFF

abundance: once
d_gene: .
j_gene: TRBJ2-4
v_gene: TRBV5-6
CDR3nt: TGTGCCAGCAGCTGGCAGGGGCGCGTGGGCATTCAGTACTTC
CDR3aa: CASSWQGRVGIQYF

abundance: .
d_gene: .
j_gene: TRBJ2-1
v_gene: TRBV6-5
CDR3nt: TGTGTTGTCGCCGGGAGCAAATACAATGAGCAGTTCTTC
CDR3aa: CVVAGSKYNEQFF

abundance: .
d_gene: .
j_gene: TRBJ2-7
v_gene: TRBV5-6
CDR3nt: TGTGCCAGCAGCCCTGATCGACAGGTCCTCTCCTACGAGCAGTACTTC
CDR3aa: CASSPDRQVLSYEQYF

abundance: few
d_gene: .
j_gene: TRBJ1-4
v_gene: TRBV28
CDR3nt: TGTGCCAGCAGTTGGACAGCAACTAATGAAAAACTGTTTTTT
CDR3aa: CASSWTATNEKLFF